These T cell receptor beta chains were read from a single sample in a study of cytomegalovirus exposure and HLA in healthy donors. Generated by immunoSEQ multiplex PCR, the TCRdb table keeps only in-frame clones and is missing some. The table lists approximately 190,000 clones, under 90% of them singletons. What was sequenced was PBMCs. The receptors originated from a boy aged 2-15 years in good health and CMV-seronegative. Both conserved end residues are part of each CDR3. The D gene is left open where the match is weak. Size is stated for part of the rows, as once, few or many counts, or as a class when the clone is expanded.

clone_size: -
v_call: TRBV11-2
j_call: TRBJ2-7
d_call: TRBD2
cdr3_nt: TGTGCCAGCAGCTTAGTAGCGGGGGGCCGCTACGAGCAGTACTTC
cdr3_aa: CASSLVAGGRYEQYF

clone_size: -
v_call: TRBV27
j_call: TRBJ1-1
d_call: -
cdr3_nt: TGTGCCAGCAGGCCTACAGGTAAAACTGAAGCTTTCTTT
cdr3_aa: CASRPTGKTEAFF

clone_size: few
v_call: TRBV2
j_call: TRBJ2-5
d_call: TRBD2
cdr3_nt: TGTGCCAGCAGTGGCGGGGGGGGTGAGACCCAGTACTTC
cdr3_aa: CASSGGGGETQYF

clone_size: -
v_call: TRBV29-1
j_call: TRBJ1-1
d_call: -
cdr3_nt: TGCAGCGTTGAATGGCAGGGAAACACTGAAGCTTTCTTT
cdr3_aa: CSVEWQGNTEAFF

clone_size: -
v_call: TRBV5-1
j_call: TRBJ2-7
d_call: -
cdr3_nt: TGCGCCAGCAGCTTGGCCGTGGAGTACGGCGAGCAGTACTTC
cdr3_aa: CASSLAVEYGEQYF

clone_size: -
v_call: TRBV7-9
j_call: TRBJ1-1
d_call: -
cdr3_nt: TGTGCCAGCAGCTTAGTAAACACTGAAGCTTTCTTT
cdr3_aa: CASSLVNTEAFF

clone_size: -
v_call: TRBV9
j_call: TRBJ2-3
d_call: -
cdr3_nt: TGTGCCAGCAGCGTAGAGAGTAGCACAGATACGCAGTATTTT
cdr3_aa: CASSVESSTDTQYF

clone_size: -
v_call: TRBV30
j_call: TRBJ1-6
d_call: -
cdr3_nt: TGTGCCTGGAGTGTAACGCTGAGGTCACCCCTCCACTTT
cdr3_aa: CAWSVTLRSPLHF

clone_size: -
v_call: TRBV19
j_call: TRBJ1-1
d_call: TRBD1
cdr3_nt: TGTCCTAGACGGGACAGGGGTTTCGCTGAAGCTTTCTTT
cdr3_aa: CPRRDRGFAEAFF

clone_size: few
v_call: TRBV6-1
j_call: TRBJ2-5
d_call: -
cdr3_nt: TGTGCCAGCAGTGAAGCTAAGTCAGTGAAGACCCAGTACTTC
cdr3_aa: CASSEAKSVKTQYF

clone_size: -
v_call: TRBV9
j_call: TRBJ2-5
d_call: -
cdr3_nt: TGTGCCAGCAGCGTAGATCAGGGAGAGACCCAGTACTTC
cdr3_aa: CASSVDQGETQYF

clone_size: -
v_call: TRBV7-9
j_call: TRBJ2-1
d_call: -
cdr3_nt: TGTGCCAGCAACGGGGGATTGAGCTACAATGAGCAGTTCTTC
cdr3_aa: CASNGGLSYNEQFF

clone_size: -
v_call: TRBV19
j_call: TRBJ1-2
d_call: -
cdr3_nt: TGTGCCAGTAGTATCCTTTTAAGTATGACGGGCTATGGCTACACCTTC
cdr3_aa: CASSILLSMTGYGYTF